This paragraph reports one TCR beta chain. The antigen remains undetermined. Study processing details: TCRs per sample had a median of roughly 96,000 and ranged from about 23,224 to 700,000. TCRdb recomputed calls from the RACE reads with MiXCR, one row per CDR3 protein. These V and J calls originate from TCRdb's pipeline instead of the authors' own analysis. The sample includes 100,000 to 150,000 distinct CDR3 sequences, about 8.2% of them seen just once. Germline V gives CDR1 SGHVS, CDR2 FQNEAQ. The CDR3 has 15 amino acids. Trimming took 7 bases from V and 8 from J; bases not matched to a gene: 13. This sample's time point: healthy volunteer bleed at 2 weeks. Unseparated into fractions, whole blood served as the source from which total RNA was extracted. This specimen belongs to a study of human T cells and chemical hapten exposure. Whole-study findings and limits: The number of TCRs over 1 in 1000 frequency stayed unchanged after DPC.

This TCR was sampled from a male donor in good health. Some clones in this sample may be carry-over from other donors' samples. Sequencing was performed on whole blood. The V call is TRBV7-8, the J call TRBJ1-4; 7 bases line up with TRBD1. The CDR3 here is CASTLLRGVEEKLFF. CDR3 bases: TGTGCCAGCACCCTCCTCAGGGGGGTCGAGGAAAAACTGTTTTTT.